Following are 12 T cell receptor beta chains from one sample sequenced in a study of patients and donors after allogeneic stem cell transplantation. One entry per CDR3 protein, called by TCRdb with MiXCR from the RT-PCR reads. The data show over 400,000 distinct CDR3 sequences, roughly 17% seen once. Sequenced: blood, either unsorted or a sorted T cell fraction (not recorded which). Receptor source: a human donor who was either an allogeneic HSCT recipient or a stem cell or donor lymphocyte infusion donor (not recorded which). It is not recorded whose cells these are; they may come from a transplant donor.

The V call is TRBV10-3, the J call TRBJ2-7; D is perhaps TRBD2 (6 bases). This CDR3 contains 16 residues. V was clipped by 0 bases and J by 2 bases, with 14 bases between them. The germline V gene encodes CDR1 ENHRY and CDR2 SYGVKD. CDR3 nucleotides: TGTGCCATCAGTGAGTCAGCGACTCCGGGAGCCTACGAGCAGTACTTC. It translates to CAISESATPGAYEQYF.

This chain uses TRBV6-5 with TRBJ1-2, with D perhaps TRBD1 (5 bases). The CDR3 has 16 residues. Looked up from germline, CDR1 is MNHEY and CDR2 is SVGAGI. With 6 bases removed from V and 1 base from J, the gap between germline ends came to 18 bases. The CDR3 loop reads CASRYRARGDNYGYTF. In DNA, the CDR3 is TGTGCCAGCAGATACAGAGCTCGGGGCGATAACTATGGCTACACCTTC.

At least ten counts were recorded for this clonotype. This chain joins TRBV3-1 and TRBJ2-5; D unclear. Per the germline V gene, CDR1 is LGHDT and CDR2 is YNNKEL (reference sequence). The CDR3 spans 12 residues. V was pared by 1 base and J by 5 bases, with 5 bases between. In DNA form, the CDR3 reads TGTGCCAGCAGCCAAGGGCGGGAGACCCAGTACTTC. This encodes CASSQGRETQYF.

The gene calls are TRBV5-8 and TRBJ1-6, with unresolved D. The CDR3 runs 13 residues. V lost 0 bases, J lost 13 bases, and 11 bases lay in between. The germline V gene has CDR1 SGHTS and CDR2 YDEGEE. CDR3 in DNA: TGTGCCAGCAGCTTGGAACGGACGGAGCCCCTCCACTTT. As protein: CASSLERTEPLHF.

V gene TRBV18 combines with J gene TRBJ2-7; 9 bases are a match to TRBD1. This CDR3 comprises 16 residues. CDR1 is KGHSH, CDR2 LQKENI, per germline. J gave up 5 bases and V 2 bases, and 10 bases lay outside the gene matches. DNA of the CDR3: TGTGCCAGCTCACCAGGGTTCGGGACAGGGAAGGACGAGCAGTACTTC. Residues: CASSPGFGTGKDEQYF. Full variable domain (rest looked up from reference TRBV18 and TRBJ2-7): NAGVMQNPRHLVRRRGQEARLRCSPMKGHSHVYWYRQLPEEGLKFMVYLQKENIIDESGMPKERFSAEFPKEGPSILRIQQVVRGDSAAYFCASSPGFGTGKDEQYFGPGTRLTVT.

This clonotype has just a few counts. The genes are TRBV25-1 and TRBJ1-2; D not resolved. Looked up from germline, CDR1 is MGHDK and CDR2 is SYGVNS. The V end was cut by 2 bases, the J end by 0 bases, with 10 bases between. The CDR3 has 15 amino acids. CDR3 sequence: CASSELQTPNYGYTF. The CDR3 DNA reads TGTGCCAGCAGTGAACTACAGACACCTAACTATGGCTACACCTTC.

This clonotype occurred a few times. V is TRBV12-3 or TRBV12-4 and J is TRBJ1-4; 7 bases align to TRBD1. The CDR3 extends over 17 amino acids. The V segment lost 4 bases and the J segment 2 bases; nucleotides outside the gene matches: 10. This chain's CDR3 is CASSSKRPGQTNEKLFF. The CDR3 bases are TGTGCCAGCAGTTCAAAGCGCCCGGGACAGACTAATGAAAAACTGTTTTTT.

This chain uses TRBV5-6 with TRBJ2-1; 13 bases agree with TRBD2. Trimming at V came to 3 bases and at J to 9 bases, leaving 15 bases not matched to a gene. CDR3 length: 18 amino acids. Germline V CDR1 and CDR2: SGHDT, YYEEEE. The CDR3 DNA follows: TGTGCCAGCAGCTCCCAGACTAGCGGGAGGTTTCTTGTTGGTGAGCAGTTCTTC. It yields the protein CASSSQTSGRFLVGEQFF.

This clonotype was observed a handful of times. The chain recombines TRBV5-1 with TRBJ1-1, with 7 bases aligning to TRBD1. The V segment lost 0 bases and the J segment 1 base; nucleotides outside the gene matches: 3. This CDR3 has 15 residues. Germline V CDR1 and CDR2: SGHRS, YFSETQ. CDR3 nucleotides: TGCGCCAGCAGCTTGGCCCGACAGGGGAACACTGAAGCTTTCTTT. Translating it yields CASSLARQGNTEAFF.

This chain links TRBV7-3 with TRBJ1-1, with a weak D call TRBD1 (6 bases). Germline assignment: CDR1 SGHTA and CDR2 FQGTGA. This CDR3 region has 17 residues. Trimming left V 5 bases short and J 0 bases short, with 19 bases between. CDR3 in amino acids: CASSLRGPGGLNTEAFF. In DNA form, the CDR3 reads TGTGCCAGCAGCCTTAGGGGCCCCGGGGGCCTGAACACTGAAGCTTTCTTT.

This clonotype turned up a few times. V is TRBV20-1 and J is TRBJ2-7; D possibly uses TRBD1 or TRBD2 (5 bases each). The CDR3 is 15 amino acids. Germline CDR1 reads DFQATT; CDR2 reads SNEGSKA (reference sequence). Between the trimmed V and J ends, which lost 2 bases and 1 base, there was a span of 15 bases. CDR3 region: CSARQDGTGSYEQYF. CDR3 in DNA: TGCAGTGCTAGACAAGACGGGACGGGATCCTACGAGCAGTACTTC.

This clonotype was counted a few times. V usage is TRBV20-1 and J usage is TRBJ2-5; D is ambiguous. The V end was cut by 0 bases, the J end by 0 bases, with 14 bases between. The CDR3 sequence is 16 residues long. The germline V gene has CDR1 DFQATT and CDR2 SNEGSKA (reference sequence). The CDR3 region has the DNA TGCAGTGCTAGAGATCCAATGGAAGCGTACCAAGAGACCCAGTACTTC. Translated, it gives CSARDPMEAYQETQYF.